This note documents a single T cell receptor (beta chain) sequence. During active infection, Seattle patients enrolled and were then monitored through disease. CDR1 is MNHEY and CDR2 is SVGEGT in the germline V gene. V lost 2 bases, J lost 4 bases, and 18 bases stayed unmatched. The CDR3 runs 21 residues. These data are taken from a study of blood T cell repertoires in COVID-19. Study at large: Samples taken during acute and convalescent COVID-19 were collected in the United States, Italy and Spain. PBMCs, B-cell-depleted T cells, or T cells provided the cDNA or gDNA that made up the material.

The authors' processing: Estimates of nucleated cell counts were drawn from the amplification of reference gene primers. TCRdb's table, derived via immunoSEQ multiplex PCR, lists solely in-frame clones and lacks some. V and J calls and clone size follow that table, whereas D and trimming were derived from the DNA. The sample has 250,000 to 300,000 clones, nearly 90% seen once. The receptor's source is a woman in her sixties with COVID-19, enrolled during active disease. The chain joins TRBV6-2 or TRBV6-3 to TRBJ2-1; 12 nucleotides agree with TRBD2. The specimen sequenced was peripheral blood. The CDR3 is CASSYRQLAGGLLSPYNEQFF. The CDR3 DNA reads as TGTGCCAGCAGTTACCGTCAACTAGCGGGGGGACTACTGTCCCCATACAATGAGCAGTTCTTC.